This is a list of T cell receptor beta chains from one sample in a study of cytomegalovirus exposure and HLA in healthy donors. TCRdb's copy holds only in-frame clones and misses some; the assay was immunoSEQ multiplex PCR. The table shows 97,000 or so clones, with more than 70% occurring only once. Source material: PBMCs. Receptors were obtained from a male donor in good health and CMV-seropositive. Each CDR3 is given with its conserved first and last residue. The D gene is left open where the match is weak. The listing skips clone size in some rows; elsewhere it reads once, few, many or a size class.

size: .; J: TRBJ1-1; V: TRBV5-1; D: TRBD1; DNA: TGCGCCAGTTCGGGACAGGGGGCTCGTATTGAAGCTTTCTTT; CDR3: CASSGQGARIEAFF
size: .; J: TRBJ2-1; V: TRBV28; D: .; DNA: TGTGCCAGCACTACAAGGGGGGGAACCTACAATGAGCAGTTCTTC; CDR3: CASTTRGGTYNEQFF
size: .; J: TRBJ1-2; V: TRBV9; D: .; DNA: TGTGCCAGCAGCCCTAGTGGAGGGGCCGGTGGCTACACCTTC; CDR3: CASSPSGGAGGYTF
size: .; J: TRBJ2-2; V: TRBV11-3; D: TRBD2; DNA: TGTGCCAGCAGCTTAGATCCTAGCGGGAGTGGTACCGGGGAGCTGTTTTTT; CDR3: CASSLDPSGSGTGELFF
size: .; J: TRBJ2-2; V: TRBV19; D: TRBD2; DNA: TGTGCCAGTAGCCCTAGCGGGAGGGCTAACACCGGGGAGCTGTTTTTT; CDR3: CASSPSGRANTGELFF
size: .; J: TRBJ2-7; V: TRBV29-1; D: TRBD2; DNA: TGCAGCGTTCGGGGGGACTCCTACGAGCAGTACTTC; CDR3: CSVRGDSYEQYF
size: once; J: TRBJ1-1; V: TRBV6-6; D: TRBD1; DNA: TGTGCCAGCACCAACAGGGACAGGGGGCAAGCTTTCTTT; CDR3: CASTNRDRGQAFF
size: .; J: TRBJ2-5; V: TRBV5-8; D: TRBD2; DNA: TGTGCCAGCAGCATTGATAGCGGGAGTGGGGAGACCCAGTACTTC; CDR3: CASSIDSGSGETQYF
size: few; J: TRBJ2-2; V: TRBV2; D: TRBD2; DNA: TGTGCCAGCAGTTCGAGCGGGGCGGTGTTTTTT; CDR3: CASSSSGAVFF
size: .; J: TRBJ2-7; V: TRBV6-1; D: .; DNA: TGTGCCAGCAGTGAAACCGGGTCGACGGACGAGCAGTACTTC; CDR3: CASSETGSTDEQYF
size: .; J: TRBJ2-1; V: TRBV11-2; D: .; DNA: TGTGCCAGCAGCTTAGGCTCCCGACTGGAGCAGTTCTTC; CDR3: CASSLGSRLEQFF
size: .; J: TRBJ2-3; V: TRBV13; D: .; DNA: TGTGCCAGCAGCCCTCAGCAGACTACGGGAGATACGCAGTATTTT; CDR3: CASSPQQTTGDTQYF
size: once; J: TRBJ1-2; V: TRBV11-2; D: .; DNA: TGTGCCAGCAGCTTAGCGGGGATCTTCTATGGCTACACCTTC; CDR3: CASSLAGIFYGYTF
size: few; J: TRBJ2-5; V: TRBV5-6; D: TRBD1; DNA: TGTGCCAGCAGCCCGACAGGGGGTCGAGAGGCCCAGTACTTC; CDR3: CASSPTGGREAQYF
size: .; J: TRBJ2-3; V: TRBV2; D: .; DNA: TGTGCCAGCGTCAGGACACAAGTATCAGATACGCAGTATTTT; CDR3: CASVRTQVSDTQYF
size: .; J: TRBJ2-1; V: TRBV30; D: .; DNA: TGTGCCTGGAAAAGGCTGCTGCGAGGCAATGAGCAGTTCTTC; CDR3: CAWKRLLRGNEQFF
size: .; J: TRBJ2-2; V: TRBV27; D: .; DNA: TGTGCCGCACCGAACAGGGCTCTCACCGGGGAGCTGTTTTTT; CDR3: CAAPNRALTGELFF
size: .; J: TRBJ1-5; V: TRBV6-1; D: TRBD1; DNA: TGTGCCAGCAGGATGGACAGGGACAATCAGCCCCAGCATTTT; CDR3: CASRMDRDNQPQHF
size: .; J: TRBJ2-2; V: TRBV28; D: TRBD2; DNA: TGTGCCAGCAGCCGAACTAGCGGGGGACGGGGGGAGCTGTTTTTT; CDR3: CASSRTSGGRGELFF
size: .; J: TRBJ2-7; V: TRBV6-6; D: .; DNA: TGTGCCAGCACCCCCGCTGGGAGCTCCTACGAGCAGTACTTC; CDR3: CASTPAGSSYEQYF
size: .; J: TRBJ2-3; V: TRBV11-1; D: .; DNA: TGTGCCAGCAGCTCGGAAGGAGCGGGCATCACAGATACGCAGTATTTT; CDR3: CASSSEGAGITDTQYF
size: .; J: TRBJ1-6; V: TRBV6-5; D: TRBD1; DNA: TGTGCCAGCAGTTACGTAAGGACAGGGGGATCACCCCTCCACTTT; CDR3: CASSYVRTGGSPLHF
size: .; J: TRBJ2-1; V: TRBV29-1; D: TRBD1; DNA: TGCAGCGTCTGGGGACAGGGAGACAATGAGCAGTTCTTC; CDR3: CSVWGQGDNEQFF
size: .; J: TRBJ2-1; V: TRBV7-2; D: TRBD2; DNA: TGTGCCAGCAGCACCCAAGGACTAGCGGGTTACAATGAGCAGTTCTTC; CDR3: CASSTQGLAGYNEQFF
size: once; J: TRBJ2-7; V: TRBV7-2; D: TRBD1; DNA: TGTGCCAGCAGCCAGACAGGGGGCGTCCAGTACGAGCAGTACTTC; CDR3: CASSQTGGVQYEQYF
size: few; J: TRBJ2-1; V: TRBV5-1; D: TRBD1; DNA: TGCGCCAGCAGCTTTAATGGTCAGGGGGCCCGGAATGAGCAGTTCTTC; CDR3: CASSFNGQGARNEQFF
size: .; J: TRBJ2-1; V: TRBV7-3; D: .; DNA: TGTGCCAGCAGCTCCTTACCTGAGACTACGCAGTTCTTC; CDR3: CASSSLPETTQFF
size: .; J: TRBJ1-1; V: TRBV9; D: .; DNA: TGTGCCAGCAGCGTAGCTACCGAGGAGGTAGGGAACACTGAAGCTTTCTTT; CDR3: CASSVATEEVGNTEAFF
size: .; J: TRBJ2-3; V: TRBV7-9; D: TRBD2; DNA: TGCGCCAGCAGCCAAGGACTAGTCGGGAGAGCAGATACGCAGTATTTT; CDR3: CASSQGLVGRADTQYF
size: .; J: TRBJ2-1; V: TRBV4-3; D: .; DNA: TGCGCCAGCAGCCCGGGGACTCCTAGCTCCTACAATGAGCAGTTCTTC; CDR3: CASSPGTPSSYNEQFF
size: .; J: TRBJ2-2; V: TRBV7-9; D: TRBD1; DNA: TGTGCCAGCAGCCCTCGACAGGGTGTCACCGGGGAGCTGTTTTTT; CDR3: CASSPRQGVTGELFF
size: .; J: TRBJ2-4; V: TRBV7-9; D: .; DNA: TGTGCCAGCAGCCCGGCCTGGAACAGTCAGTACTTC; CDR3: CASSPAWNSQYF
size: .; J: TRBJ2-1; V: TRBV7-3; D: TRBD2; DNA: TGTGCCAGCAGCTATAGCGGGAGCTCCTACAATGAGCAGTTCTTC; CDR3: CASSYSGSSYNEQFF
size: .; J: TRBJ2-1; V: TRBV2; D: .; DNA: TGTGCCAGCAGTGGAGGGCGGTACAATGAGCAGTTCTTC; CDR3: CASSGGRYNEQFF
size: .; J: TRBJ1-3; V: TRBV2; D: TRBD1; DNA: TGTGCCAGCAGTGCCCGACAGGGTTCCGGAAACACCATATATTTT; CDR3: CASSARQGSGNTIYF
size: .; J: TRBJ2-7; V: TRBV18; D: TRBD1; DNA: TGTGCCAGCTCACCAGCGGGACAGGGTTCCTACGAGCAGTACTTC; CDR3: CASSPAGQGSYEQYF
size: .; J: TRBJ1-5; V: TRBV19; D: TRBD1; DNA: TGTGCCAGTAGCCGTGGGACAGCAGTCAATCAGCCCCAGCATTTT; CDR3: CASSRGTAVNQPQHF
size: .; J: TRBJ2-3; V: TRBV13; D: TRBD2; DNA: TGTGCCAGCTGCTTAGCGGGAGCAGATACGCAGTATTTT; CDR3: CASCLAGADTQYF
size: .; J: TRBJ2-7; V: TRBV5-1; D: .; DNA: TGCGCCAGCAGCACAAACTACGAGCAGTACTTC; CDR3: CASSTNYEQYF
size: .; J: TRBJ1-5; V: TRBV6-1; D: .; DNA: TGTGCCAGCAGTGAAGGTATGCCCTTCGGGGGCAATCAGCCCCAGCATTTT; CDR3: CASSEGMPFGGNQPQHF
size: .; J: TRBJ2-7; V: TRBV20-1; D: .; DNA: TGCAGTGCACTCGGGTACGAGCAGTACTTC; CDR3: CSALGYEQYF
size: .; J: TRBJ2-1; V: TRBV27; D: TRBD2; DNA: TGTGCCAGCAGTGTGGGACTAGTCGGTGAGCAGTTCTTC; CDR3: CASSVGLVGEQFF
size: .; J: TRBJ2-1; V: TRBV15; D: .; DNA: TGTGCCACCAGCCCAAGGGGGGGGGACTACTACAATGAGCAGTTCTTC; CDR3: CATSPRGGDYYNEQFF
size: .; J: TRBJ2-7; V: TRBV28; D: TRBD1; DNA: TGTGCCAGCAGAAAGGGGGCATACGAGCAGTACTTC; CDR3: CASRKGAYEQYF